This T cell receptor (beta chain) came from a study of T cell responses to AZD1222 COVID-19 vaccine. Overall study: Investigators merged groups given second doses at roughly 4 or roughly 12 weeks.

The CDR3 covers 14 residues. V lost 4 bases to trimming and J lost 7 bases; unmatched junction nucleotides: 6. Germline V gene lookup returns CDR1 SGHRS and CDR2 YFSETQ. Clones were sequenced by immunoSEQ multiplex PCR, and TCRdb holds only the in-frame ones, with some missing. The profile shows approximately 60,000 clones, over 70% of them singletons. Details on this clone: Its antigen is not known.

Broader study findings: Along spike, vaccine-associated CD4 TCRs were found throughout, with dominance at 160-218 and 743-854. Donors were chiefly white British, with a greater number of females, and clonal diversity was perhaps underestimated. Receipt of two AZD1222 doses was followed by a rise in Spike-specific TCR breadth and depth.

This sequence originates from an adult in good health. The chain is built from TRBV5-1 and TRBJ1-2; 11 positions match TRBD1. The sample here was peripheral blood, taken on day 0 of AZD1222 vaccination. CDR3 sequence: CASSAGQGEGGYTF. The CDR3 nucleotides are TGCGCCAGCAGCGCGGGACAGGGGGAGGGTGGCTACACCTTC. The variable domain in full, with the rest retrieved from reference TRBV5-1 and TRBJ1-2, is KAGVTQTPRYLIKTRGQQVTLSCSPISGHRSVSWYQQTPGQGLQFLFEYFSETQRNKGNFPGRFSGRQFSNSRSEMNVSTLELGDSALYLCASSAGQGEGGYTFGSGTRLTVV.